This T cell receptor (beta chain) was recovered during a study of CD8+CD57+ T cells in acquired aplastic anemia. Across the study: Sorted CD4+ and CD8+ cells gave a mean 3.2 ug DNA, range roughly 0.18 to 30 ug.

Points on this clonotype: Its specificity is unknown.

Profiles of TCR beta VDJ and CDR3 were generated from a genomic DNA template. One entry per CDR3 protein results from TCRdb running MiXCR on the reads. The sample contains under 200,000 distinct CDR3 sequences, about 50% of which appear only once. Patients chosen for sequencing had CD8+CD57+ cells that had expanded, as shown by flow cytometry. Patients, without exception, had severe acquired aplastic anemia. The study sampled blood from patients who had received no therapy. Study observations and caveats: Fewer than 35 CD8+ CDR3 sequences occurred in both the patients and the controls.

After removal of 4 bases from V and 1 base from J, the junction contained 4 bases not matched to a gene. CDR1 is KGHDR and CDR2 is SFDVKD in the germline V gene. The CDR3 covers 15 residues. This sequence joins TRBV24-1 and TRBJ2-7, with 9 bases lining up with TRBD1. The sequenced sample was sorted CD4+, CD8+, or CD8+CD57+ T cells (not recorded which) from PBMCs. The sequence was collected from a human donor with aplastic anemia. The CDR3 DNA sequence: TGTGCCACCAGTGACGCGGGACAGGGTTCCTACGAGCAGTACTTC. It yields the protein CATSDAGQGSYEQYF.